This record concerns one T cell receptor (beta chain) sequence. The antigen this receptor binds is unknown. The record has no base qualities; no much larger clone is one base away. Trimming costs V 3 bases and J 7 bases, and their ends lie 12 bases apart. The CDR3 measures 13 amino acids from cysteine to phenylalanine. The DNA shown is the 39-base CDR3, in frame from base 1. For CDR1 and CDR2, the germline V gene lists MNHEY and SVGEGT. The entry originates in a study of T cell repertoires in cytomegalovirus infection (dated by TCRdb to 2018 to 2020). Broadly, across the study: Donor HLA type was relevant to the analysis, because carriage of CMV infection together with the matching HLA type was indicated by public TCR beta signatures.

General findings and caveats noted by the study authors: In the ex vivo response, HLA-C-restricted CMV-specific TCR beta clonotypes were dominant, and in two of eight donors the single most frequent clonotype came from this HLA-C-restricted group. In both this cohort and an independent 352-donor cohort, the cumulative frequency of public TCR beta family members distinguished carriers of CMV infection plus the relevant HLA type.

TCRdb names Illumina HiSeq 1500 as the instrument used. The public reads were quality trimmed at Q25 with fastp and then assembled into clones with MiXCR by TCRdb, keeping productive beta chains. Each CDR3 protein appears once, grouped with its most common genes and DNA. Across this sample there are some 390,000 distinct CDR3 sequences, with about a sixth seen only once. Roughly 8.7% of the sample lies in the top ten. The sequencing sample was made of PBMCs. This TCR was sampled from a human donor in good health (CMV status not recorded). Some clones in this sample may be carry-over from other donors' samples. The chain joins TRBV6-2 or TRBV6-3 to TRBJ1-1, with no confident D gene call. The DNA sequence follows: TGTGCCAGCAGTTATGAAGTCCGTCGTGAAGCTTTCTTT. It encodes CASSYEVRREAFF.